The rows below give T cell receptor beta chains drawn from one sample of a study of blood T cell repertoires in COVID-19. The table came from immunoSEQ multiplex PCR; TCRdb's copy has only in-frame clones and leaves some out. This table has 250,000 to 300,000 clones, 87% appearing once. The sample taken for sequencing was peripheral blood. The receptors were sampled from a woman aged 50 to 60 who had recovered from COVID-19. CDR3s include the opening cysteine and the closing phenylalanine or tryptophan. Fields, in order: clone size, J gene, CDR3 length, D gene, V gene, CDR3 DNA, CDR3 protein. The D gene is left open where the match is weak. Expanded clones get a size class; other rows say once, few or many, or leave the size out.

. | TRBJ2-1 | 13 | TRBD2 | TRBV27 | TGTGCCAGCAGCTTAGCGGGAGCCTATGAGCAGTTCTTC | CASSLAGAYEQFF
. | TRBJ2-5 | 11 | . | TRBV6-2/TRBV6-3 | TGTGCCAGCAGTTCCACTACCGCCCAGTACTTC | CASSSTTAQYF
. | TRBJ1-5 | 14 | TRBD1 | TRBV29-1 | TGCAGCATCAAGACAGGGAGTAGCAATCAGCCCCAGCATTTT | CSIKTGSSNQPQHF
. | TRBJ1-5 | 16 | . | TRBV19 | TGTGCCAGTAGTACCCGCGGGGGTTCGGGCAATCAGCCCCAGCATTTT | CASSTRGGSGNQPQHF
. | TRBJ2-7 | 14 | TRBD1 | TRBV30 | TGTGCCTGGAGTCTGGGACAGGGCTCCTACGAGCAGTACTTC | CAWSLGQGSYEQYF
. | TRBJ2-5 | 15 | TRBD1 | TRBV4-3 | TGCGCCAGCAGCCCCCGGACAGGGGGCGTCGAGACCCAGTACTTC | CASSPRTGGVETQYF
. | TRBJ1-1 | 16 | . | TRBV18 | TGTGCCAGCTCCCGGCCCCCGGGCTCCAAGGGGACTGAAGCTTTCTTT | CASSRPPGSKGTEAFF
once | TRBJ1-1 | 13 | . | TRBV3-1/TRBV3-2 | TGTGCCAGCAGCCAACAGGGGCCAGCTGAAGCTTTCTTT | CASSQQGPAEAFF
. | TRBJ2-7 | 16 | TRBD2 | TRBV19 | TGTGCCAGTAGTAATCGGGCCGAGACTAGCTTCTACGAGCAGTACTTC | CASSNRAETSFYEQYF
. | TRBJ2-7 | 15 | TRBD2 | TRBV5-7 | TGTGCCAGCAGCCCAACGGGACTAGCCGTCCACGAGCAGTACTTC | CASSPTGLAVHEQYF
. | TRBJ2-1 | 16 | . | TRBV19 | TGTGCCAGTAGTATAGATGGCGGGCAATTTTCCCCCACCCAGTTCTTC | CASSIDGGQFSPTQFF
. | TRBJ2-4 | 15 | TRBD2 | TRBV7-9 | TGTGCCAGCACCAAATCCGGGACTAGCGGGGGGAGGGAGTACTTC | CASTKSGTSGGREYF
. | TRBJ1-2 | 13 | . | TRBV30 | TGTGCCTGGGCCGCCAGGCTCTATGATGGCTACACCTTC | CAWAARLYDGYTF
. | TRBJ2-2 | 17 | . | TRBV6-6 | TGTGCCAGCAGTCCCCAGCCGGGACACACGCTAGGCGGGGAGCTGTTTTTT | CASSPQPGHTLGGELFF
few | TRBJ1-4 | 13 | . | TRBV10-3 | TGTGCCATCAGTGTAGTCCATAATGAAAAACTGTTTTTT | CAISVVHNEKLFF
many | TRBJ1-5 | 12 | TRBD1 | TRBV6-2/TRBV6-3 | TGTGCCAGCAGTGATGACAGGGGGCTCCAGCATTTT | CASSDDRGLQHF
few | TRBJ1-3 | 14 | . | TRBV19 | TGTGCCACCACCCCCGGCGGTGCTCGAAACACCATATATTTT | CATTPGGARNTIYF
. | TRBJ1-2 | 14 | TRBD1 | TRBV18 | TGTGCCAGCTCCCCCGGGACAGGGGAGAATGGCTACACCTTC | CASSPGTGENGYTF
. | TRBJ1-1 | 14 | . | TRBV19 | TGTGCCAGTAGAATACAGGGTGGAAGGACTGAAGCTTTCTTT | CASRIQGGRTEAFF
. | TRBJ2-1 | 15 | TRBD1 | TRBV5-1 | TGCGCCAGCAGCGGCGGGACAGGGATCGTCAATGAGCAGTTCTTC | CASSGGTGIVNEQFF
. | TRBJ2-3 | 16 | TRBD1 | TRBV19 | TGTGCCAGTCACCCTGGGACAGGTGGATTTACAGATACGCAGTATTTT | CASHPGTGGFTDTQYF
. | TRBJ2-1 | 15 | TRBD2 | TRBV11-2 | TGTGCCAGCAGCCGAGGACTAGCGGTCAACAATGAGCAGTTCTTC | CASSRGLAVNNEQFF
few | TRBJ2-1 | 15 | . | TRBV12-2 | TGTGCAAGTCGCTTAGGCCTAGCGGCGAACAATGAGCAGTTCTTC | CASRLGLAANNEQFF
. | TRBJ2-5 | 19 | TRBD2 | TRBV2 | TGTGCCAGCAGTGCACGGAGACTAGCGGGAGGGCCTATCCGAGAGACCCAGTACTTC | CASSARRLAGGPIRETQYF
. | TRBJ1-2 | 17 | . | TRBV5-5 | TGTGCCAGCAGGATCGGACAGAACCTACCAGCTAACTATGGCTACACCTTC | CASRIGQNLPANYGYTF
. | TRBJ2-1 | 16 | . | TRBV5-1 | TGCGCCAGCAGCTTGACACGCCAACAGGGTTACAATGAGCAGTTCTTC | CASSLTRQQGYNEQFF
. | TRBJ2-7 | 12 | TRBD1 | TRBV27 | TGTGCCAGCTCGACAGGGGTTCTGGAGCAGTACTTC | CASSTGVLEQYF
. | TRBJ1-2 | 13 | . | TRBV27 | TGTGCCAGCAGTTTATCAAGAGTATCTGGCTACACCTTC | CASSLSRVSGYTF
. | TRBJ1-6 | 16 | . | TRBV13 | TGTGCCAGCAGCTTTTCCGGAGCCAGAATCCATTCACCCCTCCACTTT | CASSFSGARIHSPLHF
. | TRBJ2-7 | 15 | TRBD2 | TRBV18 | TGTGCCAGCTCACCATCTAGCGGGATCGCTTACGAGCAGTACTTC | CASSPSSGIAYEQYF
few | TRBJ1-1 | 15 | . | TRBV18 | TGTGCCAGCTCACCAAACCGGGGGAAGGGGACTGAAGCTTTCTTT | CASSPNRGKGTEAFF
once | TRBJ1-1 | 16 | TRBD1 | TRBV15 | TGTGCCACCAGCAGATCCATCGGCGGGACAGTAGAGAAAGCTTTCTTT | CATSRSIGGTVEKAFF
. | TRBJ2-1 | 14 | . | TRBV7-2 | TGTGCCAGCAGCTTGATGAGCTCCTACAATGAGCAGTTCTTC | CASSLMSSYNEQFF
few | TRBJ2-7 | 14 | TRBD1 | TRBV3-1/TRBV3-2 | TGTGCCAGCAGCCAATGGACAGGTTCCTACGAGCAGTACTTC | CASSQWTGSYEQYF
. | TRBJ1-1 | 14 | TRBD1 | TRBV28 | TGTGCCAGCAGTTTAGGGTGGGACAGGGGGAAAGCTTTCTTT | CASSLGWDRGKAFF
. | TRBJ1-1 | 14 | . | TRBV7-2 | TGTGCCAGCAGCCAGTACGGGGGGCACACTGAAGCTTTCTTT | CASSQYGGHTEAFF
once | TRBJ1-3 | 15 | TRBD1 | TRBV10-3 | TGTGCCACAAGACAGGGGCCGGAGGACGGAAACACCATATATTTT | CATRQGPEDGNTIYF
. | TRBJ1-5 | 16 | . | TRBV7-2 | TGTGCCAGCAGCTTAAGCGTAACAGGGAATCATCAGCCCCAGCATTTT | CASSLSVTGNHQPQHF
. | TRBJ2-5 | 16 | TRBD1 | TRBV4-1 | TGCGCCAGCAGGAAAGAGGCTTCTCGACAGGGGGAGACCCAGTACTTC | CASRKEASRQGETQYF
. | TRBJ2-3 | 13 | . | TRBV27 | TGTGCCAGCAGTTTTACGACCGACAGTACGCAGTATTTT | CASSFTTDSTQYF
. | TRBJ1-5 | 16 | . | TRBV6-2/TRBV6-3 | TGTGCCAGCAGTTACCGGGCCGCAGGGATGGGCCAGCCCCAGCATTTT | CASSYRAAGMGQPQHF
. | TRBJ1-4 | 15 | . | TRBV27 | TGTGCCAGCAGTGAGACCGGGACTACAGCACAAAAACTGTTTTTT | CASSETGTTAQKLFF
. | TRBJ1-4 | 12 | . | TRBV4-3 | TGCGCCAGCAGCCGGGCAAATGAAAAACTGTTTTTT | CASSRANEKLFF
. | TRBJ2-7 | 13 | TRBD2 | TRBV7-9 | TGTGCCAGCAGCTTACTAGCGGGTTACGAGCAGTACTTC | CASSLLAGYEQYF
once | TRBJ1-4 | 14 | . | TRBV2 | TGTGCCAGCAGTCCCACAGGGACGGATGAAAAACTGTTTTTT | CASSPTGTDEKLFF
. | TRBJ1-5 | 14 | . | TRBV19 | TGTGCCAGTAGTTGGAGGGCGCAGAATCCGCCCCAGCATTTT | CASSWRAQNPPQHF
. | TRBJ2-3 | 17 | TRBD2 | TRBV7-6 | TGTGCCAGCAGCCGACTGCGGGAGGGCTATCTGGGAGATACGCAGTATTTT | CASSRLREGYLGDTQYF
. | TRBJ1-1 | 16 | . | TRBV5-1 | TGCGCCAGCAGCTTTACCGTACAGGGAGGGGGCACTGAAGCTTTCTTT | CASSFTVQGGGTEAFF
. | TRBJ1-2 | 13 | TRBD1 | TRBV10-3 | TGTGCCATCAGCAAAGGACAGGACTATGGCTACACCTTC | CAISKGQDYGYTF
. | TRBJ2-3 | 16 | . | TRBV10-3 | TGTGCCATCAGTGACCGGGGGTTCGCCACACCAGATACGCAGTATTTT | CAISDRGFATPDTQYF
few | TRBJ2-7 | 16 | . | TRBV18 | TGTGCCAGCTCACCAGTGGTAGCGGTCCTCTCCTACGAGCAGTACTTC | CASSPVVAVLSYEQYF
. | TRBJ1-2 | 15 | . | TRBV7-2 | TGTGCCAGCAGCTTTGCGTCTGAGAGGAACTATGGCTACACCTTC | CASSFASERNYGYTF
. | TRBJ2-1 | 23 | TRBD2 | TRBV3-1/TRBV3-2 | TGTGCCAGCAGCCAAGATCGTGCTAGCGGGAGGGAGGGAGTGTTTGGTTCCTACAATGAGCAGTTCTTC | CASSQDRASGREGVFGSYNEQFF
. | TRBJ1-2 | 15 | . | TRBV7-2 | TGTGCCAGCAGCTTGCAGTTGGCTGGTCCCAATGGCTACACCTTC | CASSLQLAGPNGYTF
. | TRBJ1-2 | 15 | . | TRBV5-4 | TGTGCCAGCAGCTTGGATCTGGGCGGGTACTATGGCTACACCTTC | CASSLDLGGYYGYTF
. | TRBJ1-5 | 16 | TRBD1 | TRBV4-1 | TGCGCCAGCAGCCAAGACCAGACAGGGGGGAATCAGCCCCAGCATTTT | CASSQDQTGGNQPQHF
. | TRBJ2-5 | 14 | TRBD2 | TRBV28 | TGTGCCAGCAGTTCCTCGGGGAGGGAAGAGACCCAGTACTTC | CASSSSGREETQYF
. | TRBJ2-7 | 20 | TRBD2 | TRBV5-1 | TGCGCCAGCAGCTTGGGGCCCGGGAGTTCCAGCGGGAGGGGGACCTACGAGCAGTACTTC | CASSLGPGSSSGRGTYEQYF
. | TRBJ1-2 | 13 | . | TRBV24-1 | TGTGCCACCAGTGATAGCGGGGTCAATGGCTACACCTTC | CATSDSGVNGYTF
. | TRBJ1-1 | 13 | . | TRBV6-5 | TGTGCCAGCAGCCTCGGTGCGGGCGCTGAAGCTTTCTTT | CASSLGAGAEAFF